This TCR beta chain was obtained from a study of cytomegalovirus exposure and HLA in healthy donors. Broader study findings: V- and J-gene trimming in TCR beta was tied to a missense DCLRE1C variant by an analysis performed later. Prior analysis indicated that the majority of TCR beta V segments exhibited productivity approximately 87% or approximately 30% of the time. A later analysis, which compared TCR beta chains of equal frequency, found the HLA-associated ones more clonally expanded. A later analysis reported that several of the most significant clusters appeared to be linked to common viral pathogens, among them Epstein-Barr virus.

It was with 60 Vbeta and 13 Jbeta primers that the PCR ran. Method: immunoSEQ multiplex PCR; TCRdb's copy keeps in-frame clones and lacks some. Of under 200,000 clones listed, about 85% were seen once; the top ten hold about 4.3%. The CDR3 spans 14 residues. The V gene's germline CDR1 is SNHLY and CDR2 FYNNEI. V was pared by 10 bases and J by 4 bases, with 16 bases between. Comment on this clone: The antigen remains undetermined.

This clonotype originated in a woman aged 45-65 years in good health and CMV-seropositive. The specimen was PBMCs. The chain has TRBV2 and TRBJ2-2; D is perhaps TRBD2 (6 bases). CDR3 in DNA: TGTGCCACCGGGACCGGGACTCGCACCGGGGAGCTGTTTTTT. This translates into CATGTGTRTGELFF.